The 13 T cell receptor beta chains below all came from one sample that was sequenced in a study of blood T cells in healthy people across ages. Using a J-beta primer mix together with a sample-barcoded 5' primer, a second PCR was run for about 6 to 11 cycles. One entry per CDR3 protein results from TCRdb running MiXCR on the 5' RACE reads. The table includes some 1.5 million distinct CDR3 sequences, 28% detected once. The sample was blood. The receptors shown here come from a woman between 25 and 40 years old in good health.

This clonotype has a count of ten or more. CDR3 amino acids: CASSRDAGWANYGYTF. As DNA, the CDR3 is TGTGCCAGCAGCAGGGACGCGGGATGGGCTAACTATGGCTACACCTTC. The chain couples TRBV6-5 to TRBJ1-2; D is perhaps TRBD1 (5 bases). The ends were cut back, 6 bases at V and 0 bases at J, with 17 bases in the middle. The CDR3 is made up of 16 amino acids. The germline gives CDR1 MNHEY, CDR2 SVGAGI.

This clonotype appeared a few times. V gene TRBV20-1 combines with J gene TRBJ2-3; tentative D call: TRBD2 (5 bases). This CDR3 region has 16 residues. Germline CDR1 reads DFQATT; CDR2 reads SNEGSKA (reference sequence). Trimming took off 3 bases at V and 5 bases at J, with 21 bases between the two ends. In DNA, the CDR3 is TGCAGTGCTAGGCAACCCCTCCGCGGGCCGAGAGATACGCAGTATTTT. Translated, it gives CSARQPLRGPRDTQYF.

The table lists this clonotype with many counts. V is TRBV7-2 and J is TRBJ2-7; TRBD2 aligns across 8 bases. The junction had 4 bases not matched to a gene; V was cut back by 2 bases and J by 4 bases. The CDR3 consists of 14 residues. CDR1 and CDR2 (germline): SGHTA, FQGNSA. The CDR3 sequence: CASSLSSGFYEQYF. DNA of the CDR3: TGTGCCAGCAGCTTATCTAGCGGGTTTTACGAGCAGTACTTC.

The rearrangement links TRBV20-1 to TRBJ2-1; 16 bases are a match to TRBD2. The CDR3 covers 15 residues. Germline V gene lookup returns CDR1 DFQATT and CDR2 SNEGSKA (reference sequence). The V and J ends lost 5 bases and 10 bases, in that order; junction bases with no gene match: 8. Written as DNA, the CDR3 is TGCAGTGCTCCTATTCCGGGACTAGCGGGGGGGGAGCAGTTCTTC. Translated: CSAPIPGLAGGEQFF.

The chain joins TRBV6-6 to TRBJ2-1, with 11 bases aligning to TRBD2. This CDR3 has 16 residues. CDR1 is MNHNY and CDR2 is SVGAGI in the germline V gene (reference sequence). The V segment lost 6 bases and the J segment 5 bases; nucleotides outside the gene matches: 9. This CDR3 is CASSPLSSGGNNEQFF. The CDR3 DNA reads TGTGCCAGCAGCCCCCTCTCTAGCGGGGGGAACAATGAGCAGTTCTTC.

The rearrangement links TRBV12-3 or TRBV12-4 to TRBJ2-4, with 9 bases identical to TRBD1. The J call is in doubt because the DNA end fits TRBJ2-5 better. The CDR3 is made up of 18 amino acids. The CDR3 here is CASSLYCGQGLPGETQYF. In DNA, the CDR3 is TGTGCCAGCAGTTTATATTGCGGACAGGGGCTTCCGGGGGAGACCCAGTACTTC.

This clonotype was counted a few times. The gene calls are TRBV11-2 and TRBJ2-7; D possibly corresponds to TRBD1 (5 bases). V lost 1 base and J 0 bases, leaving 10 bases between the germline ends. The germline CDR1 and CDR2 sequences are SGHAT and FQNNGV. The CDR3 has 15 amino acids. For the CDR3, the DNA is TGTGCCAGCAGCTTAGTCGCAGGGATCTCCTACGAGCAGTACTTC. This translates into CASSLVAGISYEQYF.

The chain couples TRBV27 to TRBJ2-4, with D tentatively TRBD1 (6 bases). Germline loops: CDR1 MNHEY, CDR2 SMNVEV (reference sequence). Deletions cut 3 bases from V and 2 bases from J, with 8 bases between. The CDR3 is 14 residues long. The CDR3 sequence is CASSFQGPKNIQYF. CDR3 coding DNA: TGTGCCAGCAGTTTCCAGGGGCCCAAAAACATTCAGTACTTC.

The chain links TRBV7-6 to TRBJ2-4; D might be TRBD2 (6 bases). The CDR3 length is 13 residues. Germline V gene data show CDR1 as SGHVS and CDR2 as FNYEAQ. Trimming removed 10 bases from V and 13 bases from J, with 23 bases in between. This CDR3 reads CATTGTPGGEQYF. In nucleotides, the CDR3 is TGTGCCACCACCGGGACGCCCGGAGGGGAGCAGTACTTC.

This clonotype was seen many times. The genes are TRBV7-6 and TRBJ2-3, with TRBD1 as a possible D gene (5 bases). V lost 6 bases, J lost 0 bases, and 10 bases lay in between. Germline V gene data show CDR1 as SGHVS and CDR2 as FNYEAQ. The CDR3 runs to 14 residues. CDR3 sequence: CASSQTASTDTQYF. CDR3 in DNA: TGTGCCAGCAGTCAGACAGCTAGCACAGATACGCAGTATTTT.

This clonotype was seen more than once but under ten times. The chain is built from TRBV3-1 and TRBJ1-6; D not certain. The CDR3 has 11 amino acids. Trimming shortened V by 3 bases and J by 14 bases, and 8 bases separated the two germline ends. Germline V CDR1 and CDR2: LGHDT, YNNKEL (reference sequence). The CDR3 protein is CASSQLDTLHF. In DNA form, the CDR3 reads TGTGCCAGCAGCCAGCTAGACACCCTCCACTTT.

J is TRBJ2-7 and V is TRBV2, with 7 positions matching TRBD2. This CDR3 comprises 14 residues. J was trimmed by 6 bases and V by 5 bases; bases with no gene match: 10. The germline V gene encodes CDR1 SNHLY and CDR2 FYNNEI. The CDR3: CASSRGGSLGEQYF. In DNA, the CDR3 is TGTGCCAGCAGTCGAGGCGGGAGCCTAGGCGAGCAGTACTTC.

This clonotype has only a few counts. The gene calls are TRBV7-2 and TRBJ2-7, with 7 bases matching TRBD2. With V trimmed by 3 bases and J by 6 bases, 8 bases remained unmatched. There are 14 residues in the CDR3. The germline CDR1 and CDR2 sequences are SGHTA and FQGNSA. CDR3 nucleotide sequence: TGTGCCAGCAGCTTTGGCGGGAGTGTTAGCGAGCAGTACTTC. This sequence encodes CASSFGGSVSEQYF.